The sample holds a few counts of the clone carrying this T cell receptor (beta chain). This specimen belongs to a study of blood T cell repertoires in COVID-19. CDR3 length: 14 residues. Trimming cost V 6 bases and J 4 bases; bases outside gene matches: 5. Germline values: CDR1 LNHDA, CDR2 SQIVND (reference sequence). Assay used: immunoSEQ multiplex PCR; TCRdb lists only in-frame clones, some missing. The sample has 90,000 to 130,000 clones; 88% are singletons. Sequencing was carried out using peripheral blood. This chain uses TRBV19 with TRBJ1-3; TRBD1 matches at 8 bases. This clonotype was obtained from a human donor in a cohort sampled during active COVID-19. The CDR3 loop is CASRTGTGGNTIYF. CDR3 sequence (DNA): TGTGCCAGTAGGACCGGGACAGGAGGAAACACCATATATTTT.